The 2 T cell receptor beta chains below were found in one sample sequenced in a study of T cells after yellow fever vaccination. TCRdb independently ran MiXCR on the 5' RACE reads; one entry per CDR3 protein. The sample carries about 320,000 distinct CDR3 sequences, around 4.3% recorded once. The sample was PBMCs, taken 15 days after the yellow fever booster vaccination. The source is a man aged 18 to 29 who received the YFV17D yellow fever vaccine.

This clonotype was seen many times. This chain connects TRBV7-6 to TRBJ1-1; tentatively, D is TRBD1 (5 bases). The CDR3 is 16 amino acids. V was pared by 4 bases and J by 0 bases, with 15 bases between. Germline values: CDR1 SGHVS, CDR2 FNYEAQ. CDR3 sequence reads: CASSSQTAKMNTEAFF. In DNA, the CDR3 is TGTGCCAGCAGCTCCCAGACAGCGAAGATGAACACTGAAGCTTTCTTT.

This clonotype was picked up a small number of times. CDR3 residues: CASSSLEIAKNIQYF. Here the CDR3 DNA reads TGTGCCAGCAGTTCCTTGGAAATAGCCAAAAACATTCAGTACTTC. The chain recombines TRBV28 with TRBJ2-4; D unclear. Trimming pared 4 bases from V and 0 bases from J, leaving 10 bases between. The CDR3 loop spans 15 amino acids. Per the germline V gene, CDR1 is MDHEN and CDR2 is SYDVKM.